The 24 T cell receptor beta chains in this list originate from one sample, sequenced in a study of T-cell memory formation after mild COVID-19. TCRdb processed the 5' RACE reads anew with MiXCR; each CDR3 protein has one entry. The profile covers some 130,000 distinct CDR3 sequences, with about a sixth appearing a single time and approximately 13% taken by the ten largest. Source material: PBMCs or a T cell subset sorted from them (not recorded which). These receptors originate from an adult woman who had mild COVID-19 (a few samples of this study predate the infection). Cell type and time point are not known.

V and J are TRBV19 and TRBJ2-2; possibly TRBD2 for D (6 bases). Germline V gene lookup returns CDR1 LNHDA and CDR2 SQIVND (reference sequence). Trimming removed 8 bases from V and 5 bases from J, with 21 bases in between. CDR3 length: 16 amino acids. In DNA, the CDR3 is TGTGCCAGTGCTCCCCGACCCGGGGGAAGGACCGGGGAGCTGTTTTTT. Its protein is CASAPRPGGRTGELFF.

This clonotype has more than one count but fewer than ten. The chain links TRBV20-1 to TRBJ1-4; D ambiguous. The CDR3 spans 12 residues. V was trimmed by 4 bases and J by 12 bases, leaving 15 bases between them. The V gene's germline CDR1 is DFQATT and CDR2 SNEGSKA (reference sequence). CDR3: CSANDGRVELFF. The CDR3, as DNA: TGCAGTGCTAACGACGGACGTGTGGAACTGTTTTTT.

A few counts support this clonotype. The CDR3 here is CAISESNRGNYEQYF. CDR3 coding DNA: TGTGCCATCAGTGAGTCAAACAGGGGTAACTACGAGCAGTACTTC. This rearrangement joins TRBV10-3 to TRBJ2-7; 7 bases are a match to TRBD1. The CDR3 totals 15 residues. Germline CDR1 reads ENHRY; CDR2 reads SYGVKD. Germline trimming cut 0 bases from V and 3 bases from J; bases unmatched to any gene: 5.

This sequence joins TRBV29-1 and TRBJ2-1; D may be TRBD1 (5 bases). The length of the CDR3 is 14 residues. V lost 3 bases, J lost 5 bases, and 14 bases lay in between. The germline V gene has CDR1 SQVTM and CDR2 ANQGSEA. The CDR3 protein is CSVDSREYNNEQFF. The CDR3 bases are TGCAGCGTTGACTCCAGGGAATACAACAATGAGCAGTTCTTC.

This chain's CDR3 is CATSALGGQGLPEQFF. CDR3 DNA: TGTGCCACCAGTGCCTTAGGGGGACAGGGGCTACCTGAGCAGTTCTTC. The chain carries TRBV24-1 and TRBJ2-1; 10 bases are shared with TRBD1. The CDR3 is 16 residues long. V was clipped by 5 bases and J by 9 bases; unmatched bases: 12. Germline assignment: CDR1 KGHDR and CDR2 SFDVKD.

The DNA of the CDR3 is TGCAGTGCTAGTCAGGGTGCTGGGGCCAACGTCCTGACTTTC. Its translation: CSASQGAGANVLTF. The chain combines TRBV20-1 with TRBJ2-6; D might be TRBD1 (5 bases). The CDR3 runs 14 residues. With 3 bases removed from V and 2 bases from J, the gap between germline ends came to 8 bases. CDR1 and CDR2 from the germline V gene are DFQATT and SNEGSKA (reference sequence).

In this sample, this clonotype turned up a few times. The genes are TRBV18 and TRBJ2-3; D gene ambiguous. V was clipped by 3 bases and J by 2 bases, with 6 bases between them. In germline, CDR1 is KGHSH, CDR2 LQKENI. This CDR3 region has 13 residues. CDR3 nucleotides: TGTGCCAGCTCACCGACCCTCACAGATACGCAGTATTTT. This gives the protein CASSPTLTDTQYF.

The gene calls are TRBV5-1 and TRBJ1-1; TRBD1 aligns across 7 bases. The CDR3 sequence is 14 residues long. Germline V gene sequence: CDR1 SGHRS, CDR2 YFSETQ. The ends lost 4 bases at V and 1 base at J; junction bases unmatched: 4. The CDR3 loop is CASSAGQQNTEAFF. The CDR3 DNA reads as TGCGCCAGCAGCGCGGGACAGCAGAACACTGAAGCTTTCTTT.

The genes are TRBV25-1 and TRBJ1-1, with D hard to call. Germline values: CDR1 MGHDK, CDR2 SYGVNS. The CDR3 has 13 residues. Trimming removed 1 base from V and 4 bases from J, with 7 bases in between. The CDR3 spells CASSESRATEAFF. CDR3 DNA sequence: TGTGCCAGCAGTGAATCTCGGGCCACTGAAGCTTTCTTT.

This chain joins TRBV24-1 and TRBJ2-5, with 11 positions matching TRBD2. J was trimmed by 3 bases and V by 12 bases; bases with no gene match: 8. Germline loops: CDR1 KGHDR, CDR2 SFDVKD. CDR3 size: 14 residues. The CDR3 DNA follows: TGTGCCTCCGGGACTAGCGGAATAAAAGAGACCCAGTACTTC. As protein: CASGTSGIKETQYF.

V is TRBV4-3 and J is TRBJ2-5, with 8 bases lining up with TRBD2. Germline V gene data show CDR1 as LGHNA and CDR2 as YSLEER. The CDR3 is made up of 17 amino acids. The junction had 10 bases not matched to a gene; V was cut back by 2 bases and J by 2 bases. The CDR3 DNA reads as TGCGCCAGCAGCCAAAATGGGCCCAGCGGGGGACAAGAGACCCAGTACTTC. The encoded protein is CASSQNGPSGGQETQYF.

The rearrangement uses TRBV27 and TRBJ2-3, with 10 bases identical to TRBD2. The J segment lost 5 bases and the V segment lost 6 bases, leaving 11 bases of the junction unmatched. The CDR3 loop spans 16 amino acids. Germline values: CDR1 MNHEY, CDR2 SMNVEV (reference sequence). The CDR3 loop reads CASSLGSGGARDTQYF. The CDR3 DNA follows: TGTGCCAGCAGCCTCGGGAGCGGGGGGGCCAGAGATACGCAGTATTTT.

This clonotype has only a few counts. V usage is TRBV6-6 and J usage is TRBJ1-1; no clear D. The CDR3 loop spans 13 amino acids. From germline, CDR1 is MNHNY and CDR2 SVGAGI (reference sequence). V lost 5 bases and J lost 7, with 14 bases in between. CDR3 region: CASSQRTDFEAFF. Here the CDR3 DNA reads TGTGCCAGCAGTCAAAGGACCGATTTTGAAGCTTTCTTT.

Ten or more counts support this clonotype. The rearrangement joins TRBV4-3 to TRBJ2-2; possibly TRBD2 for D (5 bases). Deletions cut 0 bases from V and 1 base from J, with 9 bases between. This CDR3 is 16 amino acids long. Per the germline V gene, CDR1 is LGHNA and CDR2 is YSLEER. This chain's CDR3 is CASSQERAGNTGELFF. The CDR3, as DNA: TGCGCCAGCAGCCAAGAGCGGGCCGGGAACACCGGGGAGCTGTTTTTT.

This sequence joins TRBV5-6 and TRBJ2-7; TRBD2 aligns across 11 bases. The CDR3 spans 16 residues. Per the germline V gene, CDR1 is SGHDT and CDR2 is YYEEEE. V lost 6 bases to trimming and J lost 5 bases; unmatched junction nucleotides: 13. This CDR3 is CASMRKTSGRIHEQYF. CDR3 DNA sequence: TGTGCCAGCATGAGGAAAACTAGCGGGAGAATCCACGAGCAGTACTTC.

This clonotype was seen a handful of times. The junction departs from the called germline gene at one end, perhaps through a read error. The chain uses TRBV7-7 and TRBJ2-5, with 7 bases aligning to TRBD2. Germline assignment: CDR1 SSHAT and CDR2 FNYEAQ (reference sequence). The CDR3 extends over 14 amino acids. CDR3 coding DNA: TGTGCTAGCAGCTGGGGAGCGGGGAAAGAGACCCAGTACTTC. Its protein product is CASSWGAGKETQYF.

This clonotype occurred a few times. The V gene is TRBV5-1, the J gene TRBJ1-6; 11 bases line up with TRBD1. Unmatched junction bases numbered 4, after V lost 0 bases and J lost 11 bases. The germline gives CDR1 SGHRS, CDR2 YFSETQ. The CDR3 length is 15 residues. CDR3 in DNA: TGCGCCAGCAGCTTGGATGGACAGGGGGCAGCACCCCTCCACTTT. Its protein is CASSLDGQGAAPLHF.

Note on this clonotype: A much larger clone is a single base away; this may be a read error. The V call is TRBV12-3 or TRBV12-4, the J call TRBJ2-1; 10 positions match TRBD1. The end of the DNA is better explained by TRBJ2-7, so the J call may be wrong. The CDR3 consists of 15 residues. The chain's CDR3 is CASSVRDRGGNEQYF. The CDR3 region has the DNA TGTGCCAGCAGTGTCCGGGACAGGGGAGGGAATGAGCAGTACTTC.

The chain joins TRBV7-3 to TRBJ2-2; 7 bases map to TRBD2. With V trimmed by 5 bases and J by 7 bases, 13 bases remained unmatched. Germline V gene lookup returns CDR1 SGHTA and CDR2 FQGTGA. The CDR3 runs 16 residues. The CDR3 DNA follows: TGTGCCAGCAGCCCCCGGGGGGTCGGATCAGGCGGGGAGCTGTTTTTT. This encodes CASSPRGVGSGGELFF.

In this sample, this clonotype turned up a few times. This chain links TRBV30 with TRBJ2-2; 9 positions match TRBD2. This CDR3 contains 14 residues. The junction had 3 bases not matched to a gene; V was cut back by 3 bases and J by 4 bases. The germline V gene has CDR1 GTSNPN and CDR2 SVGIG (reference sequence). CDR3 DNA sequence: TGTGCCTGGAGGGAAGCGGGAGGCACCGGGGAGCTGTTTTTT. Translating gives CAWREAGGTGELFF. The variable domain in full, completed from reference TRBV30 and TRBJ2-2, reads SQTIHQWPATLVQPVGSPLSLECTVEGTSNPNLYWYRQAAGRGLQLLFYSVGIGQISSEVPQNLSASRPQDRQFILSSKKLLLSDSGFYLCAWREAGGTGELFFGEGSRLTVL.

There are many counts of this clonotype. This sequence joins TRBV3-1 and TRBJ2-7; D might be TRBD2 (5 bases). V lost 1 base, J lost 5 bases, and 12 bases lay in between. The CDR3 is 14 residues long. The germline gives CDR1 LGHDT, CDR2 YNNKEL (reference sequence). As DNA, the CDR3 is TGTGCCAGCAGCCAAGGGACCGTGAGGGACGAGCAGTACTTC. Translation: CASSQGTVRDEQYF.

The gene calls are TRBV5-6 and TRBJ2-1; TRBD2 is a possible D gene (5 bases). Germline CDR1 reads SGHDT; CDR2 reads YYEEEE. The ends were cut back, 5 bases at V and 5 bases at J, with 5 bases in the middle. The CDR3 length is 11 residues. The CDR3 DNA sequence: TGTGCCAGCAGGAGGGACAATGAGCAGTTCTTC. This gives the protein CASRRDNEQFF. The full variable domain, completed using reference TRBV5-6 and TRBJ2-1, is DAGVTQSPTHLIKTRGQQVTLRCSPKSGHDTVSWYQQALGQGPQFIFQYYEEEERQRGNFPDRFSGHQFPNYSSELNVNALLLGDSALYLCASRRDNEQFFGPGTRLTVL.

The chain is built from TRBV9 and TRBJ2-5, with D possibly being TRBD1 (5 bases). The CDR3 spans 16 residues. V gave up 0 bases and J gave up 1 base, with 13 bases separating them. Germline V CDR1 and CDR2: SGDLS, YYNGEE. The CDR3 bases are TGTGCCAGCAGCGTAGGTGGGTTGGGGCGCCAAGAGACCCAGTACTTC. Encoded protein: CASSVGGLGRQETQYF.

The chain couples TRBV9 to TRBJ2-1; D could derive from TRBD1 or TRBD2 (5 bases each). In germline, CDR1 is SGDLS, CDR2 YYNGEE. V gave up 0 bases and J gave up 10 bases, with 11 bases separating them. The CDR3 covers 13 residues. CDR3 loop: CASSVVSGDEQFF. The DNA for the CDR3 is TGTGCCAGCAGCGTAGTTTCCGGGGACGAGCAGTTCTTC.